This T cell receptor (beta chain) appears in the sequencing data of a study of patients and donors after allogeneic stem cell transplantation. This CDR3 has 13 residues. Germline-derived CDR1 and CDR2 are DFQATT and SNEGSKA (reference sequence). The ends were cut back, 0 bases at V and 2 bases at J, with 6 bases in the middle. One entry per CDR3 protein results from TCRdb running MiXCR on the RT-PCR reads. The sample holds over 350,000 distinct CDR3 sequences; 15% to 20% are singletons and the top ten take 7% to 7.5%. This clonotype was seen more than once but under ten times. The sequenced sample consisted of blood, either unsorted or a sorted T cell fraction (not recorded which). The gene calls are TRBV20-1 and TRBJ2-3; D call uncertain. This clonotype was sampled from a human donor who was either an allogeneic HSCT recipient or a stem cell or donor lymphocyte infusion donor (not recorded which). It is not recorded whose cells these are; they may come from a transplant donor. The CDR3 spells CSARDSYTDTQYF. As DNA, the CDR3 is TGCAGTGCTAGAGATTCATACACAGATACGCAGTATTTT.